This TCR beta chain was profiled in a study of OX40 agonist ivuxolimab in advanced cancers. Overall study: Partial responses were achieved by three patients, one with hepatocellular carcinoma and two with cutaneous melanoma.

This table comes from immunoSEQ multiplex PCR, and its TCRdb copy is limited to in-frame clones, with some not included. The data contain 35,000 to 40,000 clones, approximately 79% of them seen just once; the ten biggest clones take up roughly 1.8%. Autoimmune disease history or systemic immunosuppression was exclusionary. The CDR3 is 16 residues long. Losses at the gene ends were 0 bases for V and 2 bases for J; bases not matched to a gene: 5. Germline V gene lookup returns CDR1 LGHNA and CDR2 YSLEER. This TCR was recovered from an adult with an advanced solid tumor such as melanoma, head and neck, liver or kidney cancer. Sequences were derived from CD4+ or CD8+ T cells sorted from blood, sampled in a trial of the OX40 agonist ivuxolimab. V usage is TRBV4-3 and J usage is TRBJ2-7; 9 nucleotides line up with TRBD2. CDR3 bases: TGCGCCAGCAGCCAAGATGGCGGGGGGGTACCCTACGAGCAGTACTTC. Its translation is CASSQDGGGVPYEQYF.